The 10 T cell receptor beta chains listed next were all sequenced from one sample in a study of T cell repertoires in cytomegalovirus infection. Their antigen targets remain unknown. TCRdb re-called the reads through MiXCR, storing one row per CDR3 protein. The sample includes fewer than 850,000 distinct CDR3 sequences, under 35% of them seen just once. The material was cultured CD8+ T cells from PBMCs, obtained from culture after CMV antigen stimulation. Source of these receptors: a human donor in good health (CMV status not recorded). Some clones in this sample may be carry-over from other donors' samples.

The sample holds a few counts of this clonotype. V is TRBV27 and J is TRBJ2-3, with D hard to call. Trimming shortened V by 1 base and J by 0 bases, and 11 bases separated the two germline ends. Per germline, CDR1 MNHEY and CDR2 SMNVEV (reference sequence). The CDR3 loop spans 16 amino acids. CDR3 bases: TGTGCCAGCAGTTTATTCTGGGCGCCGAGCACAGATACGCAGTATTTT. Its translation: CASSLFWAPSTDTQYF.

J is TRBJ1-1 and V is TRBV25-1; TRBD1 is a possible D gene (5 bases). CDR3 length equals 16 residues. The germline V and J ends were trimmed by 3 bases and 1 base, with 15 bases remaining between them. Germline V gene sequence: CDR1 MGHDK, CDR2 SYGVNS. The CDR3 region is CASSDYFPGENTEAFF. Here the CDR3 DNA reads TGTGCCAGCAGTGACTATTTCCCGGGGGAGAACACTGAAGCTTTCTTT.

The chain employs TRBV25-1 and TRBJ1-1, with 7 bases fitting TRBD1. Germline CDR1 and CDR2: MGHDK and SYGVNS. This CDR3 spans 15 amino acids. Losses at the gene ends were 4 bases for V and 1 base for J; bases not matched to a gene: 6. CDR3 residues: CASSAPGQPNTEAFF. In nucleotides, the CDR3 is TGTGCCAGCAGTGCACCGGGACAGCCGAACACTGAAGCTTTCTTT.

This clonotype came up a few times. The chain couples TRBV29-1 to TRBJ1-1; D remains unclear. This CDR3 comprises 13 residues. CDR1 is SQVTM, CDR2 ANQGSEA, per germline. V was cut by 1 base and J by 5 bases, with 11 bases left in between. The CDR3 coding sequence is TGCAGCGTTGAAGGAGGGAAGAAGACTGAAGCTTTCTTT. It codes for CSVEGGKKTEAFF.

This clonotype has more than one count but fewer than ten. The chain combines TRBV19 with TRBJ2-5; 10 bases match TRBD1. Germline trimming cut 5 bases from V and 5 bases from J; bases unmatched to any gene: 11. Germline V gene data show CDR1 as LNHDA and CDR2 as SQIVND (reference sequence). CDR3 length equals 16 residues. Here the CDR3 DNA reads TGTGCCAGTAGTGCTACCGGGACAGGGGTTGTGGAGACCCAGTACTTC. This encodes CASSATGTGVVETQYF.

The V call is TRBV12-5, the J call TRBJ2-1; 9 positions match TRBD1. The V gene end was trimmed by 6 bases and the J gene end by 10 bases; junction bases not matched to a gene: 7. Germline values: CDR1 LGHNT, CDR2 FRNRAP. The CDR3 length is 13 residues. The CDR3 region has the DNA TGTGCTAGTGGCATCGGGACAGGGATCGAGCAGTTCTTC. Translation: CASGIGTGIEQFF.

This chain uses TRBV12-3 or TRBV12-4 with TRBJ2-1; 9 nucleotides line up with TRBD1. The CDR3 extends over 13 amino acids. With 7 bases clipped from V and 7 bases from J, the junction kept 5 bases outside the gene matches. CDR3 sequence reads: CASTTTGGNEQFF. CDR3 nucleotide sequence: TGTGCCAGCACCACGACAGGGGGGAATGAGCAGTTCTTC.

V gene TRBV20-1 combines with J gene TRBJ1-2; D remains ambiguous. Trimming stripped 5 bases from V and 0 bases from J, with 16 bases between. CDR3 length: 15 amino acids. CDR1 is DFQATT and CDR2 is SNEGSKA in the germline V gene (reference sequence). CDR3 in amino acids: CSAPPTPQTNYGYTF. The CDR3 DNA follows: TGCAGTGCTCCGCCTACACCCCAAACTAACTATGGCTACACCTTC.

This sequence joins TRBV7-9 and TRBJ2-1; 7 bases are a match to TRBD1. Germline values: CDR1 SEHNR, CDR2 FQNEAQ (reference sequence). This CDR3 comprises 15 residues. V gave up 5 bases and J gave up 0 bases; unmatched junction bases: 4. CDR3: CASSRQGISYNEQFF. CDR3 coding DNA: TGTGCCAGCAGCCGACAGGGTATCTCCTACAATGAGCAGTTCTTC.

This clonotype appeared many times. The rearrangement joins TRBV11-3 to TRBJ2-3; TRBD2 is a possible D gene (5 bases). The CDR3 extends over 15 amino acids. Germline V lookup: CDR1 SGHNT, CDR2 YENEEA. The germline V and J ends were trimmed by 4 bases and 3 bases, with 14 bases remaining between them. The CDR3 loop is CASSSTTTGTDTQYF. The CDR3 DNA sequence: TGTGCCAGCAGCTCGACTACCACCGGGACAGATACGCAGTATTTT.